This paragraph reports one T cell receptor beta chain. Its antigen is still unknown. Germline assignment: CDR1 SGHNT and CDR2 YENEEA. The length of the CDR3 is 12 residues. Trimming cost V 4 bases and J 9 bases, with 10 bases left between them. Measured with immunoSEQ multiplex PCR; TCRdb has only the in-frame clones, and not every one. This table holds more than 9,000 clones, around three quarters found once. This specimen belongs to a study of tissue T cells after allogeneic stem cell transplantation. Findings of the study overall: Tissue-detected TCR repertoire was only partly captured by blood and spleen T cells.

This chain joins TRBV11-3 and TRBJ2-1; maybe TRBD2 (5 bases). Source: tissue from the right colon, taken at autopsy. The sequence came from a woman between 18 and 50 years old with breast cancer. The CDR3 sequence: CASSSQTTEQFF. CDR3 DNA sequence: TGTGCCAGCAGCTCCCAGACTACTGAGCAGTTCTTC.